This T cell receptor beta chain is from a study of cytomegalovirus exposure and HLA in healthy donors. Notes on the study in general: In a later analysis, several top co-occurrence clusters appeared linked to parvovirus B19, influenza, CMV and Epstein-Barr virus. With further analysis later on, most CMV-associated TCR beta chains appeared HLA-restricted.

This clone was found a few times. As yet, its antigen is unknown. With 60 Vbeta and 13 Jbeta primers, the PCR was carried out. The data were produced by immunoSEQ multiplex PCR, yet TCRdb's version contains in-frame clones alone and is incomplete. Found here are fewer than 250,000 clones, more than 65% of them singletons; the top ten hold 1.5% to 2%. V lost 1 base and J 10 bases, leaving 5 bases between the germline ends. CDR1 is SEHNR and CDR2 is FQNEAQ in the germline V gene (reference sequence). The CDR3 has 12 residues. Source material: PBMCs. The sequence came from a young woman in good health and CMV-seronegative. The V and J genes are TRBV7-9 and TRBJ1-6; D gene ambiguous. Here the CDR3 DNA reads TGTGCCAGCAGCTTAGGGCTCTCACCCCTCCACTTT. Translated: CASSLGLSPLHF.